The 16 T cell receptor beta chains in this list originate from one sample, sequenced in a study of patients and donors after allogeneic stem cell transplantation. TCRdb ran MiXCR on the RT-PCR reads and lists one entry per CDR3 protein. The table has 920,000 or so distinct CDR3 sequences, approximately 18% seen once. Sequencing was done on a sample of blood, either unsorted or a sorted T cell fraction (not recorded which). These receptors were obtained from a human donor who was either an allogeneic HSCT recipient or a stem cell or donor lymphocyte infusion donor (not recorded which). It is not recorded whose cells these are; they may come from a transplant donor.

This clonotype showed up just a few times. The rearrangement links TRBV4-3 to TRBJ2-5; TRBD2 matches at 11 bases. There are 17 residues in the CDR3. V was clipped by 1 base and J by 1 base; unmatched bases: 5. Germline V gene data show CDR1 as LGHNA and CDR2 as YSLEER. The CDR3 is CASSQAISGGAQETQYF. In nucleotides, the CDR3 is TGCGCCAGCAGCCAAGCCATTAGCGGGGGGGCCCAAGAGACCCAGTACTTC.

The chain couples TRBV21-1 to TRBJ2-1. TRBV21-1 is reported as a pseudogene. The CDR3 is 14 amino acids. CDR3 residues: CASSKGRVSNEQFF. CDR3 in DNA: TGTGCCAGCAGCAAAGGAAGGGTTAGTAATGAGCAGTTCTTC.

This chain links TRBV6-2 or TRBV6-3 with TRBJ2-1; 7 nucleotides match TRBD2. The germline gives CDR1 MNHEY, CDR2 SVGEGT. CDR3 length: 14 residues. V dropped 10 bases and J dropped 2; count of bases not matched to a gene: 8. The CDR3 bases are TGTGCCACCAACGCGGGGGAGGCCTACAATGAGCAGTTCTTC. Translation gives CATNAGEAYNEQFF.

This clonotype was seen at least ten times. The chain is built from TRBV5-1 and TRBJ2-7; tentative D call: TRBD1 (6 bases). Between the trimmed V and J ends, which lost 4 bases and 5 bases, there was a span of 16 bases. The CDR3 has 14 residues. The germline V gene has CDR1 SGHRS and CDR2 YFSETQ. The CDR3 region is CASSKTGNEDEQYF. The CDR3 bases are TGCGCCAGCAGCAAAACAGGGAACGAAGACGAGCAGTACTTC.

This clonotype showed up many times. This chain connects TRBV12-3 or TRBV12-4 to TRBJ2-3, with 9 bases fitting TRBD2. The CDR3 contains 17 residues. Unmatched junction bases numbered 10, after V lost 1 base and J lost 5 bases. The CDR3, as DNA: TGTGCCAGCAGTTTAGGTAGCGGGAGCCCCGAGGAAGATACGCAGTATTTT. This sequence encodes CASSLGSGSPEEDTQYF.

This clonotype appeared a few times. The CDR3, as DNA: TGCAGTGCTAGGACGCAAACTCTCTCCGAGCAGTACTTC. As protein: CSARTQTLSEQYF. This sequence joins TRBV20-1 and TRBJ2-7, with no clear D. The CDR3 is made up of 13 amino acids. Trimming left V 3 bases short and J 6 bases short, with 15 bases between. Germline V CDR1 and CDR2: DFQATT, SNEGSKA (reference sequence).

The chain couples TRBV20-1 to TRBJ2-1; 10 bases map to TRBD2. The CDR3 is made up of 14 amino acids. V dropped 0 bases and J dropped 7; count of bases not matched to a gene: 3. Germline CDR1 and CDR2: DFQATT and SNEGSKA (reference sequence). The CDR3 loop is CSAREGLARNEQFF. CDR3 nucleotides: TGCAGTGCTAGAGAGGGACTAGCGCGGAATGAGCAGTTCTTC.

The J gene is TRBJ1-2, the V gene TRBV6-5; tentatively, D is TRBD1 (5 bases). V was trimmed by 5 bases and J by 6 bases, leaving 10 bases between them. Germline values: CDR1 MNHEY, CDR2 SVGAGI. This CDR3 comprises 12 residues. Here the CDR3 reads CASSRGGHGYTF. DNA of the CDR3: TGTGCCAGCAGTAGGGGTGGCCATGGCTACACCTTC.

The chain links TRBV12-3 or TRBV12-4 to TRBJ1-1; D gene unclear. The CDR3 covers 13 residues. Between the trimmed V and J ends, which lost 6 bases and 1 base, there was a span of 9 bases. CDR3 nucleotide sequence: TGTGCCAGCAGGATCCGTGAGAACACTGAAGCTTTCTTT. It yields the protein CASRIRENTEAFF.

The J gene is TRBJ1-1, the V gene TRBV20-1, with D maybe TRBD1 (6 bases). V dropped 4 bases and J dropped 0 bases, with 12 bases sitting between them. Germline V gene data show CDR1 as DFQATT and CDR2 as SNEGSKA (reference sequence). The CDR3 runs 14 residues. Here the CDR3 reads CSAKGHTMNTEAFF. The DNA for the CDR3 is TGCAGTGCTAAGGGACACACTATGAACACTGAAGCTTTCTTT.

V and J are TRBV12-3 or TRBV12-4 and TRBJ2-3; 7 bases match TRBD2. CDR3 size: 14 residues. Losses at the gene ends were 7 bases for V and 2 bases for J; bases not matched to a gene: 6. The CDR3 region has the DNA TGTGCCAGCAATCTAGCGGCATCCACAGATACGCAGTATTTT. Translating gives CASNLAASTDTQYF.

Only a few counts were recorded for this clonotype. The chain combines TRBV5-1 with TRBJ2-2; maybe TRBD1 (5 bases). This CDR3 is built from 15 residues. V gave up 0 bases and J gave up 5 bases, with 11 bases separating them. Germline V gene sequence: CDR1 SGHRS, CDR2 YFSETQ. The DNA for the CDR3 is TGCGCCAGCAGCTTGGCACCAGGGCAGACCGGGGAGCTGTTTTTT. Its translation is CASSLAPGQTGELFF.

The chain joins TRBV4-1 to TRBJ2-4, with a tentative D call TRBD1 (6 bases). V lost 1 base, J lost 0 bases, and 19 bases lay in between. CDR1 and CDR2 (germline): MGHRA, YSYEKL. The CDR3 totals 19 residues. The CDR3 is CASSQVPGAISLAKNIQYF. CDR3 nucleotide sequence: TGCGCCAGCAGCCAAGTCCCAGGGGCGATATCTCTAGCCAAAAACATTCAGTACTTC.

This chain uses TRBV2 with TRBJ2-1; no clear D. Trimming removed 5 bases at V and 5 bases at J, with 7 bases between. The CDR3 is 12 residues long. Germline V lookup: CDR1 SNHLY, CDR2 FYNNEI. CDR3 protein: CASSTWNNEQFF. The CDR3 DNA is TGTGCCAGCAGTACGTGGAACAATGAGCAGTTCTTC.

This chain connects TRBV4-3 to TRBJ2-3; D is possibly TRBD1 (6 bases). V was shortened by 3 bases and J by 5 bases, with 9 bases between the two germline ends. The CDR3 covers 13 residues. The germline gives CDR1 LGHNA, CDR2 YSLEER. This chain's CDR3 is CASSHVQGDTQYF. The CDR3 DNA reads TGCGCCAGCAGCCACGTACAGGGAGATACGCAGTATTTT.

This clonotype was seen only a few times. V usage is TRBV29-1 and J usage is TRBJ1-5, with 10 bases fitting TRBD1. This CDR3 has 14 residues. CDR1 is SQVTM and CDR2 is ANQGSEA in the germline V gene. Trimming at V came to 6 bases and at J to 4 bases, leaving 6 bases not matched to a gene. The CDR3 coding sequence is TGCAGCGTCGTTGACAGGGGGCGAAATCAGCCCCAGCATTTT. Amino acids: CSVVDRGRNQPQHF.